This entry lists 26 T cell receptor beta chains sequenced from one sample in a study of cytomegalovirus exposure and HLA in healthy donors. Data came from immunoSEQ multiplex PCR; TCRdb stores just in-frame clones and leaves some out. The top ten hold more than 0.35% of the sample, which has roughly 260,000 clones, around 90% seen once. Sequenced material: PBMCs. These TCRs come from a woman aged 18-30 years in good health and CMV-seronegative.

This rearrangement joins TRBV7-9 to TRBJ2-1; D might be TRBD1 (6 bases). The CDR3 covers 18 residues. The V end lost 6 bases, the J end lost 0 bases, and 21 bases lay between the germline ends. The V gene's germline CDR1 is SEHNR and CDR2 FQNEAQ (reference sequence). CDR3 loop: CASREGVRQPRSYNEQFF. As DNA, the CDR3 is TGTGCCAGCAGAGAGGGGGTCCGGCAACCTCGCTCCTACAATGAGCAGTTCTTC.

The chain recombines TRBV9 with TRBJ2-2; TRBD2 might be the D (6 bases). The germline V gene encodes CDR1 SGDLS and CDR2 YYNGEE. This CDR3 contains 15 residues. Between the trimmed V and J ends, which lost 3 bases and 7 bases, there was a span of 16 bases. The CDR3 is CASSAGGAAGGELFF. The DNA for the CDR3 is TGTGCCAGCAGCGCCGGCGGGGCGGCCGGCGGGGAGCTGTTTTTT. Filled out from reference TRBV9 and TRBJ2-2, the complete variable domain reads DSGVTQTPKHLITATGQRVTLRCSPRSGDLSVYWYQQSLDQGLQFLIQYYNGEERAKGNILERFSAQQFPDLHSELNLSSLELGDSALYFCASSAGGAAGGELFFGEGSRLTVL.

The CDR3 region has the DNA TGTGCCAGCACCGACGGACAGAGCTCCTACAATGAGCAGTTCTTC. Residues: CASTDGQSSYNEQFF. The J gene is TRBJ2-1, the V gene TRBV13, with D possibly TRBD1 on 6 matching bases. Germline CDR1 and CDR2: PRHDT and FYEKMQ (reference sequence). The CDR3 consists of 15 residues. V was trimmed by 7 bases and J by 0 bases, leaving 13 bases between them.

In this sample, this clone turned up once. This chain connects TRBV30 to TRBJ2-5; D is unresolved. The V end was cut by 0 bases, the J end by 5 bases, with 10 bases between. The CDR3 consists of 13 residues. The germline gives CDR1 GTSNPN, CDR2 SVGIG (reference sequence). This CDR3 is CAWSVIIGETQYF. CDR3 nucleotide sequence: TGTGCCTGGAGTGTAATTATCGGGGAGACCCAGTACTTC.

The table lists this clone with a count of one. The J gene is TRBJ2-5, the V gene TRBV5-1; 9 bases align to TRBD2. The CDR3 totals 16 residues. V shed 4 bases and J 5 bases; nucleotides not matched to a gene: 12. Germline CDR1 SGHRS, CDR2 YFSETQ. DNA of the CDR3: TGCGCCAGCAGCCTGACTGGTGGCGGGGGGGCTGAGACCCAGTACTTC. This codes for CASSLTGGGGAETQYF.

V usage is TRBV30 and J usage is TRBJ2-2; possible D gene TRBD1, 5 bases. Germline V gives CDR1 GTSNPN, CDR2 SVGIG (reference sequence). This CDR3 is 14 amino acids long. V was clipped by 0 bases and J by 7 bases, with 12 bases between them. The CDR3 sequence is CAWSVSRALGELFF. CDR3 nucleotides: TGTGCCTGGAGTGTTTCCAGGGCTCTCGGGGAGCTGTTTTTT.

This chain joins TRBV6-5 and TRBJ2-2; possible D gene TRBD2, 6 bases. This CDR3 spans 15 amino acids. CDR1 MNHEY and CDR2 SVGAGI come from the germline V gene. V was pared by 4 bases and J by 1 base, with 10 bases between. In DNA, the CDR3 is TGTGCCAGCAGTTCGGGACTGCGGAACACCGGGGAGCTGTTTTTT. Encoded protein: CASSSGLRNTGELFF.

V usage is TRBV19 and J usage is TRBJ1-2; weak D call: TRBD1 (6 bases). The V gene's germline CDR1 is LNHDA and CDR2 SQIVND (reference sequence). Deletions cut 1 base from V and 5 bases from J, with 14 bases between. This CDR3 region has 15 residues. The CDR3 DNA is TGTGCCAGTAGTATAGCAGGGGTTCTGGCATATGGCTACACCTTC. Amino acids: CASSIAGVLAYGYTF.

The chain is built from TRBV6-1 and TRBJ1-5; D not resolved. The germline V gene has CDR1 MNHNS and CDR2 SASEGT. This CDR3 spans 17 amino acids. V was trimmed by 3 bases and J by 0 bases, leaving 15 bases between them. CDR3 loop: CASSDYPGGYSNQPQHF. The DNA of the CDR3 is TGTGCCAGCAGTGACTATCCCGGCGGTTATAGCAATCAGCCCCAGCATTTT.

The chain has TRBV9 and TRBJ1-5; TRBD1 aligns across 9 bases. The J segment lost 3 bases and the V segment lost 4 bases, leaving 5 bases of the junction unmatched. The CDR3 length is 15 residues. From germline, CDR1 is SGDLS and CDR2 YYNGEE. CDR3 region: CASSSTGGINQPQHF. Written as DNA, the CDR3 is TGTGCCAGCAGCTCGACAGGGGGGATCAATCAGCCCCAGCATTTT.

The CDR3 DNA reads TGTGCCAGCAGCCCGCGGGCCGCTGAGGAGCAGTACGTC. This codes for CASSPRAAEEQYV. The chain links TRBV6-5 to TRBJ2-7; D possibly corresponds to TRBD2 (5 bases). V lost 6 bases and J 7 bases, leaving 16 bases between the germline ends. Germline CDR1 MNHEY, CDR2 SVGAGI. The CDR3 has 13 amino acids.

J is TRBJ1-5 and V is TRBV7-3; D uncertain. Germline CDR1 reads SGHTA; CDR2 reads FQGTGA. This CDR3 region has 13 residues. V was shortened by 5 bases and J by 5 bases, with 10 bases between the two germline ends. CDR3 DNA: TGTGCCAGCAGCACCCACCGGGATCAGCCCCAGCATTTT. It specifies CASSTHRDQPQHF.

The rearrangement links TRBV5-6 to TRBJ2-7, with TRBD1 identical over 12 bases. J lost 1 base, V lost 1 base, and 6 bases had no gene match. The CDR3 is 17 residues long. In germline, CDR1 is SGHDT, CDR2 YYEEEE. Written as DNA, the CDR3 is TGTGCCAGCAGCTTGTTGGGACAGGGGGCACTTTCCTACGAGCAGTACGTC. It yields the protein CASSLLGQGALSYEQYV.

The V gene is TRBV5-1, the J gene TRBJ2-2; weak D call: TRBD1 (5 bases). Trimming pared 0 bases from V and 7 bases from J, leaving 13 bases between. Germline V CDR1 and CDR2: SGHRS, YFSETQ. CDR3 length: 15 amino acids. CDR3 region: CASSLARAKDGELFF. The DNA for the CDR3 is TGCGCCAGCAGCTTGGCCAGGGCTAAGGACGGGGAGCTGTTTTTT. The full variable domain, its missing parts supplied by reference TRBV5-1 and TRBJ2-2, is KAGVTQTPRYLIKTRGQQVTLSCSPISGHRSVSWYQQTPGQGLQFLFEYFSETQRNKGNFPGRFSGRQFSNSRSEMNVSTLELGDSALYLCASSLARAKDGELFFGEGSRLTVL.

With regard to this clone: Other nucleotide sequences from this sample produce the same CDR3. The chain combines TRBV27 with TRBJ2-1; D gene uncertain. The CDR3 consists of 11 residues. Germline CDR1 reads MNHEY; CDR2 reads SMNVEV (reference sequence). The V end lost 8 bases, the J end lost 3 bases, and 5 bases lay between the germline ends. The CDR3 DNA follows: TGTGCCAGCTCCCTCTACAATGAGCAGTTCTTC. Residues: CASSLYNEQFF.

This rearrangement joins TRBV2 to TRBJ1-3, with a tentative D call TRBD1 (5 bases). The CDR3 sequence is 15 residues long. Germline V gene sequence: CDR1 SNHLY, CDR2 FYNNEI. Trimming pared 7 bases from V and 0 bases from J, leaving 13 bases between. CDR3 in DNA: TGTGCCAGCAAAGGGGCGACGAGCTCTGGAAACACCATATATTTT. Residues: CASKGATSSGNTIYF.

The CDR3 DNA sequence: TGTGCCAGCTCACCATCAGGGGCTGAGACCCAGTACTTC. Its translation: CASSPSGAETQYF. V is TRBV18 and J is TRBJ2-5; D is perhaps TRBD1 (6 bases). V was trimmed by 2 bases and J by 5 bases, leaving 9 bases between them. The CDR3 covers 13 residues. Germline V lookup: CDR1 KGHSH, CDR2 LQKENI.

The chain joins TRBV6-4 to TRBJ1-2; TRBD1 matches 8 bases. The CDR3 spans 15 residues. CDR1 and CDR2 (germline): MRHNA, SNTAGT. Losses at the gene ends were 9 bases for V and 4 bases for J; bases not matched to a gene: 13. CDR3 sequence: CASGSGTGIFYGYTF. CDR3 bases: TGTGCCAGTGGGTCCGGGACAGGAATTTTCTATGGCTACACCTTC.

V is TRBV6-5 and J is TRBJ2-5; the match to TRBD2 covers 8 bases. This CDR3 has 14 amino acids. Per the germline V gene, CDR1 is MNHEY and CDR2 is SVGAGI. V was clipped by 2 bases and J by 2 bases; unmatched bases: 1. The CDR3 DNA follows: TGTGCCAGCAGTTACCAGCGGGGGCAAGAGACCCAGTACTTC. It yields the protein CASSYQRGQETQYF.

The rearrangement joins TRBV19 to TRBJ1-4; the D gene is possibly TRBD1 (5 bases). With 5 bases removed from V and 2 bases from J, the gap between germline ends came to 12 bases. Looked up from germline, CDR1 is LNHDA and CDR2 is SQIVND (reference sequence). The CDR3 is 15 amino acids. DNA for the CDR3: TGTGCCAGTAGTTACCGAGACAGCACTAATGAAAAACTGTTTTTT. Its protein product is CASSYRDSTNEKLFF.

This chain uses TRBV5-1 with TRBJ2-5; D perhaps matches TRBD1 (6 bases). Germline lookup yields CDR1 SGHRS and CDR2 YFSETQ. V was shortened by 2 bases and J by 4 bases, with 15 bases between the two germline ends. The CDR3 is 15 amino acids. CDR3 nucleotides: TGCGCCAGCAGCTTACCCCCAGGGGTAGGAGAGACCCAGTACTTC. Its protein product is CASSLPPGVGETQYF.

This chain connects TRBV2 to TRBJ2-7; TRBD2 matches 12 bases. The CDR3 is 15 residues long. Per the germline V gene, CDR1 is SNHLY and CDR2 is FYNNEI. The V gene end was trimmed by 6 bases and the J gene end by 3 bases; junction bases not matched to a gene: 6. CDR3 nucleotide sequence: TGTGCCAGCAGCGCAGGGACTAGCGGGTACTACGAGCAGTACGTC. Translation gives CASSAGTSGYYEQYV.

A single count supports this clone. The chain couples TRBV6-1 to TRBJ2-7, with TRBD1 identical over 7 bases. Germline CDR1 reads MNHNS; CDR2 reads SASEGT. This CDR3 is built from 13 residues. V trimming: 9 bases; J trimming: 0 bases; junction bases outside the gene matches: 5. The CDR3 region is CASLGQSSYEQYF. The CDR3 DNA is TGTGCCAGTCTGGGACAGAGCTCCTACGAGCAGTACTTC.

This chain links TRBV18 with TRBJ2-7, with D maybe TRBD1 (5 bases). The CDR3 extends over 12 amino acids. V was clipped by 3 bases and J by 3 bases, with 6 bases between them. In germline, CDR1 is KGHSH, CDR2 LQKENI. The CDR3 DNA reads as TGTGCCAGCTCACCGGGGCACTACGAGCAGTACTTC. Its translation: CASSPGHYEQYF.

The rearrangement uses TRBV14 and TRBJ1-6; TRBD1 is a possible D gene (6 bases). V was pared by 4 bases and J by 8 bases, with 9 bases between. CDR3 size: 13 residues. The germline gives CDR1 SGHDN, CDR2 FVKESK. CDR3 region: CASSLNRDSPLHF. CDR3 nucleotides: TGTGCCAGCAGCCTAAACAGGGATTCACCCCTCCACTTT.

The CDR3 is CASSWGTGATGELFF. The CDR3 DNA reads TGTGCCAGCAGCTGGGGGACAGGGGCCACCGGGGAGCTGTTTTTT. The chain uses TRBV7-7 and TRBJ2-2; 10 nucleotides align to TRBD1. V lost 4 bases and J lost 4; bases outside the gene matches: 3. Germline assignment: CDR1 SSHAT and CDR2 FNYEAQ (reference sequence). The CDR3 covers 15 residues.